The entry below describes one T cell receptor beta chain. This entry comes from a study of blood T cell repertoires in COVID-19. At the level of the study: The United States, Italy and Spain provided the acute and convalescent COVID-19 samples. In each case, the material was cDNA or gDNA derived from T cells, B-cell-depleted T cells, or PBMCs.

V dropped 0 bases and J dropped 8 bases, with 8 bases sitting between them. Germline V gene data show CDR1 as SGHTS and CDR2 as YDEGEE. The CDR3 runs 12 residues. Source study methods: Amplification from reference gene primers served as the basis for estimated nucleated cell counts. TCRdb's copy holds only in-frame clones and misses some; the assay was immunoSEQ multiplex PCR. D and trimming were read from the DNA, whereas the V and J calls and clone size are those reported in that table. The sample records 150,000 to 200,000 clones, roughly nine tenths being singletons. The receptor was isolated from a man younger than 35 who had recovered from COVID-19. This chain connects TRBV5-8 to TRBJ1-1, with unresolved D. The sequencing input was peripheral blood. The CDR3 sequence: CASSLVGREAFF. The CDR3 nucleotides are TGTGCCAGCAGCTTGGTAGGCAGGGAAGCTTTCTTT.